This T cell receptor (beta chain) was observed in a study of T-cell memory formation after mild COVID-19. Looking at the study overall: Clusters were largely donor specific.

MiXCR, run by TCRdb on the 5' RACE reads, gives a single entry per CDR3 protein. The profile shows about 250,000 distinct CDR3 sequences, roughly 14% of them singletons. The CDR3 extends over 15 amino acids. Trimming took 3 bases from V and 11 from J, leaving 22 bases between them. Study outcomes and limitations: The study found contracting CD4+ clones mainly in CM and EM and contracting CD8+ clones in EMRA.

As regards this clonotype: What it binds is not known.

The origin of this receptor is an adult woman who had mild COVID-19 (a few samples of this study predate the infection). Cell type and time point are not known. The chain combines TRBV12-3 or TRBV12-4 with TRBJ1-1; a possible D gene is TRBD1 (6 bases). The sequenced material came from PBMCs or a T cell subset sorted from them (not recorded which). The CDR3 region is CASSLHVGQTGRAFF. The CDR3, as DNA: TGTGCCAGCAGTTTGCACGTCGGACAGACCGGTAGGGCTTTCTTT.